This T cell receptor beta chain was recorded in a study of T cell changes during pregnancy in multiple sclerosis. This table comes from immunoSEQ multiplex PCR, and its TCRdb copy is limited to in-frame clones, with some not included. Of about 70,000 clones listed, approximately 94% are singletons. Unmatched junction bases numbered 2, after V lost 3 bases and J lost 7 bases. Germline V gene data show CDR1 as LGHNA and CDR2 as YNFKEQ. CDR3 length equals 13 residues. The sequence was collected from a female donor with multiple sclerosis, enrolled in a pregnancy study. Source: peripheral blood, taken in the third trimester of pregnancy. V and J are TRBV4-2 and TRBJ2-1; 8 bases are a match to TRBD1. CDR3 loop: CASSQTGANEQFF. Here the CDR3 DNA reads TGTGCCAGCAGCCAGACAGGGGCGAATGAGCAGTTCTTC.